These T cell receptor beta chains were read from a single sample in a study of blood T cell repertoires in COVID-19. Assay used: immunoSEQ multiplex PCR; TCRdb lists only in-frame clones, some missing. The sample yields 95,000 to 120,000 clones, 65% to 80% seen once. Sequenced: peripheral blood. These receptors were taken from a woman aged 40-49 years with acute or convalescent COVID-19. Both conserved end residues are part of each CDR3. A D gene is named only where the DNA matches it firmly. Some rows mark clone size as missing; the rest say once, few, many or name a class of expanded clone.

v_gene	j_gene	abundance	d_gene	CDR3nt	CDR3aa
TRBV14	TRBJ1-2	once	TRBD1	TGTGCCAGCAGCCGAAACCGGGACAGCTATGGCTACACCTTC	CASSRNRDSYGYTF
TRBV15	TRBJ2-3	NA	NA	TGTGCCACCAGCAGATCAACGGGACAAGATACGCAGTATTTT	CATSRSTGQDTQYF
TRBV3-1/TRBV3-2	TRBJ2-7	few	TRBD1	TGTGCCAGCAGCCTCCCCGGGACAGGGGACCACGAGCAGTACTTC	CASSLPGTGDHEQYF
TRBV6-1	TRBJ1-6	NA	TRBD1	TGTGCCAGCAGTGAAGTGTTCGACAGGGGTAATTCACCCCTCCACTTT	CASSEVFDRGNSPLHF
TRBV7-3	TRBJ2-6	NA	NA	TGTGCCAGCAGCCTCAGCTCTGGGGCCAACGTCCTGACTTTC	CASSLSSGANVLTF
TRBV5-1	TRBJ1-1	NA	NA	TGCGCCAGCAGCTTGTTACAGATGAACACTGAAGCTTTCTTT	CASSLLQMNTEAFF
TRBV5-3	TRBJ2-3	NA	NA	TGTGCCAGAAGCCCACGGACAGACACAGATACGCAGTATTTT	CARSPRTDTDTQYF
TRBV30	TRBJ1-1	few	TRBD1	TGTGCCTGGAGGGACAGGGGCACTGAAGCTTTCTTT	CAWRDRGTEAFF
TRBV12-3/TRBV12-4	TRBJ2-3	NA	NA	TGTGCCAGCAGTTATGGCGGGGATACGCAGTATTTT	CASSYGGDTQYF
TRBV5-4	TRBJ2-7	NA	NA	TGTGCCAGCAGCGCCAGGACAGACACCCACGAGCAGTACTTC	CASSARTDTHEQYF
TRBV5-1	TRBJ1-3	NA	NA	TGCGCCAGCAGCTCTAGTCTTAACCCAGCCGTCGACACCATATATTTT	CASSSSLNPAVDTIYF
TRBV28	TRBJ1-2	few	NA	TGTGCCAGCAGTTTAAACCTTGCGGTCTACTATGGCTACACCTTC	CASSLNLAVYYGYTF
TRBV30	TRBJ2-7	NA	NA	TGTGCCTGGGGAGGAGGGGGCTCCTACGAGCAGTACTTC	CAWGGGGSYEQYF
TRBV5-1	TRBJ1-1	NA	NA	TGCGCCAGCAGCCCACCCACGGGATACACTGAAGCTTTCTTT	CASSPPTGYTEAFF
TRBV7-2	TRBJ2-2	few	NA	TGTGCCAGCAGCTTACGGGGTGGGGGACACAACACCGGGGAGCTGTTTTTT	CASSLRGGGHNTGELFF
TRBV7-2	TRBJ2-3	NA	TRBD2	TGTGCCAGCAGTCCGCCTCGCGGGCGGGGGGGTTATACGCAGTATTTT	CASSPPRGRGGYTQYF
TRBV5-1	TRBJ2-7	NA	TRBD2	TGCGCCAGCAGCGGTAGCGGGGTAAGTGGCGAGCAGTACTTC	CASSGSGVSGEQYF
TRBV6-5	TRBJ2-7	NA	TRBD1	TGTGCCAGCAGTTACTCGAGTCAGGGGGCGGGTTACGAGCAGTACTTC	CASSYSSQGAGYEQYF
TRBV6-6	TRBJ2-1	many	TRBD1	TGTGCCAGTACGCCGGGACAGGGGATCGGTGAGCAGTTCTTC	CASTPGQGIGEQFF
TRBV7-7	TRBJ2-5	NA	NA	TGTGCCATCGGATTCCGAGGAGAGACCCAGTACTTC	CAIGFRGETQYF
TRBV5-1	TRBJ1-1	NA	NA	TGCGCCAGCAGCTTCGTCGTGAACACTGAAGCTTTCTTT	CASSFVVNTEAFF
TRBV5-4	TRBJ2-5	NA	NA	TGTGCCAGCAGCCTGATCTTCGGGAAGGAGGGAGAGACCCAGTACTTC	CASSLIFGKEGETQYF
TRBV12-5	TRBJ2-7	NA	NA	TGTGCTAGTGGTGACACCAGGACAGCCTCCTACGAGCAGTACTTC	CASGDTRTASYEQYF
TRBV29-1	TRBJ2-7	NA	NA	TGCAGCGTTGGTGGCAGCTACGAGCAGTACTTC	CSVGGSYEQYF
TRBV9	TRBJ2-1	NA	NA	TGTGCCAGCAGCGTAGGTGCGCCTCTTTCCTACAATGAGCAGTTCTTC	CASSVGAPLSYNEQFF
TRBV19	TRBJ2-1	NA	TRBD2	TGTGCCAGTAGTATGGGCCGGGGGGGCCGCAATGAGCAGTTCTTC	CASSMGRGGRNEQFF
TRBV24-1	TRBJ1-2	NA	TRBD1	TGTGCCACCAGTGAACGGACAGGGGGCTATGGCTACACCTTC	CATSERTGGYGYTF
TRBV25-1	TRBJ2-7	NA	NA	TGTGCCAGCAGTGAGAGCCGTTCCCCTTACGAGCAGTACTTC	CASSESRSPYEQYF
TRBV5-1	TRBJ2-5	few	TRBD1	TGCGCCAGCAGCTTGGTCACACAGGGGCATGAGACCCAGTACTTC	CASSLVTQGHETQYF
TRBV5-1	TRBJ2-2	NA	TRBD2	TGCGCCAGCAGCTTGACTAGCGGGGGGACGAACACCGGGGAGCTGTTTTTT	CASSLTSGGTNTGELFF
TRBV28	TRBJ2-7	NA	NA	TGTGCCAGCAACCGGCGGTCGTCGGGGGTCGAGCAGTACTTC	CASNRRSSGVEQYF
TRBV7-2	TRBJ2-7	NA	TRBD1	TGTGCCAGCAGCCGGGGGACAGGGGGCTACGAGCAGTACTTC	CASSRGTGGYEQYF
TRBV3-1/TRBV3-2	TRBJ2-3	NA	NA	TGTGCCAGCAGCCCGGGAATATCAACTAGCACAGATACGCAGTATTTT	CASSPGISTSTDTQYF
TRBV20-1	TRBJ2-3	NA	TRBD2	TGCAGTGCTAGTCCTGTGACTAGCATTTCAGATACGCAGTATTTT	CSASPVTSISDTQYF
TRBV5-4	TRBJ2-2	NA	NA	TGTGCCAGCAGCACCGACCCGGGGAACACCGGGGAGCTGTTTTTT	CASSTDPGNTGELFF
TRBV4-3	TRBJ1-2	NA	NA	TGCGCCAGCAGCCAAGATCCAGGTACGGGCTACACCTTC	CASSQDPGTGYTF
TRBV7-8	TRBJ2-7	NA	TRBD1	TGTGCCAGCAGCTTAACAGGGGTCCTCTACGAGCAGTACTTC	CASSLTGVLYEQYF